A selection of T cell receptor beta chains follows, all from one sample in a study of cytomegalovirus exposure and HLA in healthy donors. Repertoires were generated with immunoSEQ multiplex PCR, while TCRdb's copy carries only in-frame clones and drops some. The table lists about 160,000 clones, roughly 78% of them singletons, with 7.1% in the top ten. Input material: PBMCs. All receptors derive from a man in his forties or fifties in good health and CMV-seropositive. Each CDR3 is given without its conserved first and last residue.

v_call	j_call	cdr3_aa
TRBV6-1	TRBJ2-5	ASSKHDRGRETQY
TRBV6-5	TRBJ2-7	ASSPGHENSYEQY
TRBV6-1	TRBJ2-2	ASIGGATGELF
TRBV5-4	TRBJ2-7	ASSSIATEQY
TRBV10-3	TRBJ1-4	ASRQDDNEKLF
TRBV15	TRBJ2-7	ATSRRRGVRSYEQY
TRBV10-3	TRBJ2-1	AITSDRESEQF
TRBV6-5	TRBJ2-7	ASSPSGYEQY
TRBV11-1	TRBJ2-5	ASSFPRGQGETQY
TRBV5-1	TRBJ2-1	ASSFDRQGARDEQF
TRBV7-3	TRBJ2-5	ASSFGLQETQY
TRBV19	TRBJ2-1	ASRTGGDEQF
TRBV7-2	TRBJ1-1	ASSLNRAGRGVNTTEAF
TRBV4-2	TRBJ2-5	ASSQDLQVWVETQY
TRBV6-5	TRBJ2-7	ASSYFMGEGFEQY
TRBV6-6	TRBJ1-2	ASSYSNGGAGGYT
TRBV5-4	TRBJ1-2	ASSLAGSHPGGYGYT
TRBV7-3	TRBJ2-7	ASSLMGPGDEQY
TRBV6-5	TRBJ1-5	ASSRLLNQPQH
TRBV27	TRBJ1-2	ASSLGQSYGYT
TRBV6-5	TRBJ1-2	ASRDDRGFYGYT
TRBV5-6	TRBJ2-7	ASTPGGRDEPYEQY
TRBV13	TRBJ1-4	ASSSKQTGLREKLF
TRBV29-1	TRBJ2-2	SVDAGSTGELF
TRBV29-1	TRBJ2-3	SVLTSGFGTDTQY
TRBV7-9	TRBJ2-3	ASSLSRDRITDTQY
TRBV15	TRBJ1-5	ATSRGGSRGNQPQH
TRBV5-6	TRBJ1-4	ASSLATGTSDEKLF
TRBV6-5	TRBJ2-7	ASSSGGRGYEQY
TRBV9	TRBJ2-7	ASSEGTEYYEQY
TRBV5-1	TRBJ2-2	ASSGNRVMGELF
TRBV20-1	TRBJ1-1	SFLQGGAF
TRBV7-3	TRBJ1-1	ASSSKTGQPSEAF
TRBV6-5	TRBJ1-2	ASIGGRGYGYT
TRBV6-1	TRBJ2-7	ASSESGLVSYEQY
TRBV7-3	TRBJ1-1	ASMKRTNTEAF
TRBV7-9	TRBJ2-2	ASSPPGGKIGELF
TRBV7-2	TRBJ2-7	ASSLGTVYEQY
TRBV5-1	TRBJ2-3	ASTGGSITDTQY
TRBV7-2	TRBJ2-1	ASSSRASGGAGQF
TRBV6-5	TRBJ2-3	ASSYVGLAGWDTQY
TRBV14	TRBJ1-1	ASSQDRGGTEAF
TRBV7-9	TRBJ2-1	ASSLTGMSEQF
TRBV30	TRBJ1-2	AWSARIYGYT
TRBV6-5	TRBJ1-1	ASRYPGEGTEAF
TRBV6-5	TRBJ1-1	ASRRPNRENTEAF
TRBV27	TRBJ2-1	ASSPGTVYNEQF
TRBV7-2	TRBJ2-4	ASSLVPGGAKNIQY
TRBV29-1	TRBJ2-5	SVDGQGKTQY
TRBV19	TRBJ1-5	ASKGVGGQPQH
TRBV7-2	TRBJ2-7	ASSIRASGGSYEQY
TRBV25-1	TRBJ2-2	ASSETGGYTGELF
TRBV18	TRBJ1-1	ASSPPGEGPEAF